This record looks at one T cell receptor (beta chain) sequence and its context. V lost 4 bases and J 12 bases, leaving 13 bases between the germline ends. The CDR3 spans 12 residues. This specimen comes from a study of blood T cell repertoires in COVID-19. About the study: Both acute and convalescent COVID-19 samples were obtained from the United States, Italy and Spain.

Data came from immunoSEQ multiplex PCR; TCRdb stores just in-frame clones and leaves some out. The data show 220,000 or so clones, 82% seen once. Source material: peripheral blood. The chain is built from TRBV12-3 or TRBV12-4 and TRBJ1-5; D not certain. This clonotype was obtained from a woman of 80 years or more with acute or convalescent COVID-19. The DNA of the CDR3 is TGTGCCAGCAGTTCTGACTCCCGAGGCCAGCATTTT. The encoded protein is CASSSDSRGQHF.